This entry describes one TCR beta chain. The antigen is not known. The sample originates from a study of vaccination effects on CD4 cells after COVID-19. Within the ViraFEST assay, antigen-specific CD4+ T cells underwent expansion with viral peptide pools prior to sequencing. The authors isolated CD4+ T cells after less than eleven days of culture. Testing of the vaccine recipients showed negative nucleocapsid antibodies and no prior SARS-CoV-2 infection. Only in-frame clones appear in the TCRdb table, and some are missing; sequencing was by immunoSEQ multiplex PCR. In the table there are some 25,000 clones, over 55% of which are singletons. V gave up 4 bases and J gave up 2 bases, with 6 bases separating them. CDR3 length equals 12 residues. Germline lookup yields CDR1 MNHEY and CDR2 SMNVEV (reference sequence).

This chain uses TRBV27 with TRBJ2-7; D is unresolved. This clonotype was obtained from a human donor who received a COVID-19 vaccine. Sequencing used CD4+ T cells from PBMCs cultured with HCoV-OC43 spike peptides, obtained before COVID-19 vaccination. Subset of the sample: HCoV-OC43 spike overlapping peptide pool stimulation. CDR3 loop: CASSSLTYEQYF. DNA for the CDR3: TGTGCCAGCAGTTCGCTGACCTACGAGCAGTACTTC.